Reported below is one T cell receptor beta chain. Its cognate antigen is unknown. Individuals having autoimmune disease history or systemic immunosuppression were not enrolled. The data originate from a study of OX40 agonist ivuxolimab in advanced cancers. Study details: Ivuxolimab was delivered to patients intravenously every 2 weeks at doses spanning 0.01 to 10 mg/kg. Patients were under 90% male with ages roughly 23 to 79, mean about 54. Study-wide results and caveats: Still undetermined is the antigen specificity of the expanded peripheral T cells.

The CDR3 length is 13 residues. From germline, CDR1 is MNHEY and CDR2 SVGAGI. The repertoire was sequenced with immunoSEQ multiplex PCR; TCRdb's copy has only in-frame clones and lacks some. The profile shows under 95,000 clones, over 65% of them singletons. The source material was CD4+ or CD8+ T cells sorted from blood, sampled in a trial of the OX40 agonist ivuxolimab. V is TRBV6-5 and J is TRBJ2-2; the D gene is possibly TRBD1 (6 bases). The source of this sequence is an adult with an advanced solid tumor such as melanoma, head and neck, liver or kidney cancer. The CDR3 DNA sequence: TGTGCGGCCGGGACAACGAACACCGGGGAGCTGTTTTTT. Amino acids: CAAGTTNTGELFF.